This TCR beta chain was recorded in a study of T cells after posttransplantation cyclophosphamide (dated by TCRdb to the mid-2010s). In the study overall: T cell repertoire reconstitution was tracked by TRB sequencing after myeloablative bone marrow transplantation in which posttransplantation cyclophosphamide was used as GVHD prophylaxis. Antigen receptor sequencing covered samples from 30 to 40 PTCy-treated patients and approximately 15 of their related bone marrow donors. Blood from all 35 or so PTCy patients with 1-year posttransplant specimens was subjected to TRB sequencing. In 3 patients, TRB sequencing was also performed on up to roughly 3 more blood samples taken 2 to 5.2 years after transplant, and in 4 patients, pretransplant blood was also TRB-sequenced. Because TRA and TRB clonality correlated tightly in under ten samples, the subsequent TCR analyses were limited to TRB only. Public TRB sequences were queried against a database of over 3,600 sequences associated with responses to pathogens, tumor antigens, self-antigens and alloantigens. Broader findings and caveats from the paper: Across the roughly 48 patients, TRB clonality was highly associated with recipient CMV seropositivity and CMV reactivation, and diversity with PTCy was similar to that in the CNI/methotrexate controls. The TRB repertoires of T cells infiltrating skin or the GI tract showed only limited overlap with the TRB repertoires found in blood. Donor-recipient similarity was low at 1-2 months but rose over the first year, and later blood repertoires were often dominated by donor CD8+ memory clones.

Remarks on this clone: The clone's antigen remains unknown. Base quality data are lacking; no much larger clone is found one base away.

In the germline V gene (reference sequence), CDR1 corresponds to LNHDA and CDR2 to SQIVND. The CDR3 spans 13 residues, from the cysteine through the phenylalanine. Of the read, only the CDR3 DNA is kept; its 39 bases are in frame from base 1. V lost 3 bases and J lost 6 bases; the stretch between them is 9 bases long. TRB sequencing was run on genomic DNA with either the immunoSEQ assay at survey resolution or the hsTCRB kit. In the original analysis: The immunoSEQ software handled the initial read processing, while the LymphoSeq R package was used for the repertoire analyses. For each TRB dataset, clonality was calculated as 1 minus normalized Shannon entropy, and the Gini coefficient was computed as well. Phenotypes of unsorted samples were inferred by mapping TRB sequences from sorted subsets of the recipient or donor onto the same recipient's unsorted samples. Here the immuneACCESS table is served through TCRdb, limited to in-frame sequences with V and J called. Missing clones are a known gap in these copies; in checked studies unresolved V genes cover under half, and the rest lacks a known reason. That table gives V, J and clone size, and the DNA gave D and trimming. The sample has 9,000 to 15,000 clones on record, roughly 1.9% of them singletons. Of the sample, around a sixth falls within the top ten clones.

The treatment or condition tag for this specimen amounts to: high-dose cyclophosphamide on days +3 and +4 as single-agent GVHD prophylaxis. For conditioning, the PTCy patients got busulfan and fludarabine, then a related or unrelated marrow graft, followed by cyclophosphamide on days +3 and +4. PTCy-treated patients came from a prospective multi-institutional clinical trial. Mononuclear cells from peripheral blood and bone marrow were separated by Ficoll-Hypaque density centrifugation and then cryopreserved. Recombination linked TRBV19 to TRBJ1-5; too little of a D gene remains to name it. This receptor was identified in a male patient aged 25-45 years who received an allogeneic stem cell transplant from a related donor, was CMV-positive, and had no GVHD. Following a transplant, some T cells may be graft donor cells, not patient cells. This material consisted of PBMCs, taken after allogeneic stem cell transplant with posttransplant cyclophosphamide. The CDR3 amino acid sequence is: CASSMSFSQPQHF. In nucleotides, the sequence is TGTGCCAGTAGTATGTCGTTCTCTCAGCCCCAGCATTTT.